The TCR beta chain under discussion was sequenced for a study of blood T cells in healthy people across ages. The CDR3 extends over 18 amino acids. The germline gives CDR1 SGHVS, CDR2 FQNEAQ. The trim removed 5 bases at V and 0 bases at J, leaving 13 bases unmatched. The second PCR ran roughly 7 to 11 cycles with a sample-barcoded 5' primer and J-beta primers. TCRdb itself ran the 5' RACE reads through MiXCR, one entry per CDR3 protein. In the table there are more than 900,000 distinct CDR3 sequences, around 29% of which are singletons. These data also featured in a second study, about T cells of mothers and their children.

The V gene is TRBV7-8, the J gene TRBJ1-5; 7 positions match TRBD1. This sequence originates from a woman in her thirties or forties in good health. Sequencing was performed on blood. The CDR3 DNA reads as TGTGCCAGCAGCCGCCTTCAAGGGACAGCCCATAGCAATCAGCCCCAGCATTTT. Protein: CASSRLQGTAHSNQPQHF.